This passage covers 29 T cell receptor beta chains from one sample sequenced in a study of identical twins. TCRdb reprocessed the 5' RACE reads via MiXCR and lists one record per CDR3 protein. Here the sample spans under 500,000 distinct CDR3 sequences, 13% to 15% being singletons. These data were also filed under a second study, of yellow fever vaccine responses in identical twins.

Sequencing was done on a sample of CD4+ T cells sorted from blood. The receptors derive from a young woman in good health.

This clonotype was observed a handful of times. The chain carries TRBV4-1 and TRBJ2-7, with a tentative D call TRBD2 (6 bases). CDR3 length equals 15 residues. CDR1 and CDR2 from the germline V gene are MGHRA and YSYEKL. V lost 0 bases to trimming and J lost 2 bases, with 11 bases between them. The CDR3 DNA is TGCGCCAGCAGCCAAGAGAGACTAGGGCCCTACGAGCAGTACTTC. Translated: CASSQERLGPYEQYF.

Concerning this clonotype itself: At one end, the junction sequence differs from germline, possibly due to a read error. CDR3 DNA sequence: TGCATTGCTAGCCAGGCCTTACAGGGTAACGGCTACACCTTC. Protein sequence: CIASQALQGNGYTF. V is TRBV20-1 and J is TRBJ1-2; D possibly corresponds to TRBD1 (6 bases). Germline V gene lookup returns CDR1 DFQATT and CDR2 SNEGSKA (reference sequence). There are 14 residues in the CDR3.

The CDR3 coding sequence is TGCAGTGCCCCGGCGCTGGTGGGAAAGCGCGAGCAGTACTTC. It specifies CSAPALVGKREQYF. The genes are TRBV20-1 and TRBJ2-7; D gene ambiguous. The V and J ends lost 6 bases and 6 bases respectively, with 21 bases between them. Germline V gives CDR1 DFQATT, CDR2 SNEGSKA (reference sequence). The length of the CDR3 is 14 residues.

This clonotype has more than one count but fewer than ten. J is TRBJ1-1 and V is TRBV6-5; 8 nucleotides line up with TRBD1. Germline V lookup: CDR1 MNHEY, CDR2 SVGAGI. J was trimmed by 6 bases and V by 3 bases; bases with no gene match: 9. This CDR3 spans 15 amino acids. The CDR3 here is CASSYSGQGVAEAFF. The DNA for the CDR3 is TGTGCCAGCAGTTATAGTGGACAGGGTGTCGCTGAAGCTTTCTTT.

This clonotype appeared a few times. V is TRBV6-5 and J is TRBJ2-5; no reliable D call. Trimming cost V 8 bases and J 4 bases, with 8 bases left between them. CDR1 is MNHEY, CDR2 SVGAGI, per germline. The CDR3 covers 11 residues. For the CDR3, the DNA is TGTGCCAGCGGCCCGGGAGAGACCCAGTACTTC. The encoded protein is CASGPGETQYF.

V usage is TRBV5-1 and J usage is TRBJ2-7; D is perhaps TRBD2 (6 bases). Germline V gene lookup returns CDR1 SGHRS and CDR2 YFSETQ. The CDR3 length is 16 residues. Deletions cut 0 bases from V and 1 base from J, with 14 bases between. In DNA, the CDR3 is TGCGCCAGCAGCTTGGAACCAGCGGGCCTGTCCTACGAGCAGTACTTC. This codes for CASSLEPAGLSYEQYF.

V and J are TRBV29-1 and TRBJ2-2, with D unresolved. The CDR3 consists of 13 residues. Germline values: CDR1 SQVTM, CDR2 ANQGSEA. The V end was cut by 4 bases, the J end by 5 bases, with 11 bases between. The CDR3 here is CSVAQQVTGELFF. The CDR3 DNA reads TGCAGCGTTGCCCAGCAGGTGACCGGGGAGCTGTTTTTT.

This clonotype was found a few times. The chain carries TRBV4-2 and TRBJ2-1; TRBD2 matches at 7 bases. With V trimmed by 4 bases and J by 6 bases, 6 bases remained unmatched. CDR1 and CDR2 from the germline V gene are LGHNA and YNFKEQ. The CDR3 is 14 amino acids. The CDR3 region has the DNA TGTGCCAGCAGCCCCCTCGGCGGGGGCAATGAGCAGTTCTTC. It yields the protein CASSPLGGGNEQFF.

There are many counts of this clonotype. This chain uses TRBV6-1 with TRBJ2-7; D tentatively reads TRBD1 or TRBD2 (6 bases each). This CDR3 comprises 15 residues. Trimming shortened V by 4 bases and J by 2 bases, and 15 bases separated the two germline ends. CDR1 is MNHNS, CDR2 SASEGT, per germline. The CDR3 DNA follows: TGTGCCAGCAGTGCCGGGGGCCATTTGACCTACGAGCAGTACTTC. Encoded protein: CASSAGGHLTYEQYF.

This clonotype occurred a few times. The V and J genes are TRBV5-5 and TRBJ2-1; a weak D match, TRBD2 (6 bases). CDR1 SGHKS and CDR2 YYEKEE come from the germline V gene (reference sequence). The CDR3 loop spans 16 amino acids. V lost 3 bases and J lost 7, with 20 bases in between. The chain's CDR3 is CASSSIAAPPGNEQFF. The CDR3 bases are TGTGCCAGCAGCTCGATAGCGGCACCTCCGGGGAATGAGCAGTTCTTC.

The table lists this clonotype with many counts. The chain combines TRBV12-3 or TRBV12-4 with TRBJ2-2; 12 positions match TRBD2. This CDR3 is built from 16 residues. Unmatched junction bases numbered 6, after V lost 6 bases and J lost 4 bases. CDR3 DNA sequence: TGTGCCAGCAGGAGGACTAGCGGGACCCGCACCGGGGAGCTGTTTTTT. Its translation is CASRRTSGTRTGELFF.

Ten or more counts support this clonotype. V and J are TRBV5-1 and TRBJ2-5; no clear D. The germline V gene has CDR1 SGHRS and CDR2 YFSETQ. V was clipped by 6 bases and J by 1 base, with 10 bases between them. CDR3 size: 13 residues. CDR3 nucleotides: TGCGCCAGCAAGCCTCAACCCCAAGAGACCCAGTACTTC. Translating it yields CASKPQPQETQYF.

This clonotype was counted only a few times. The rearrangement joins TRBV12-3 or TRBV12-4 to TRBJ1-5; D remains unclear. The CDR3 is 15 residues long. V dropped 2 bases and J dropped 0 bases, with 8 bases sitting between them. CDR3 bases: TGTGCCAGCAGTTTATTGGCGAATAGCAATCAGCCCCAGCATTTT. Translating gives CASSLLANSNQPQHF.

This clonotype was seen a handful of times. The V call is TRBV2, the J call TRBJ2-7; possibly TRBD1 for D (6 bases). This CDR3 region has 14 residues. Per germline, CDR1 SNHLY and CDR2 FYNNEI. The germline V and J ends were trimmed by 5 bases and 2 bases, with 13 bases remaining between them. The CDR3 region has the DNA TGTGCCAGCAGTACCGGGACACAACCCTACGAGCAGTACTTC. Protein sequence: CASSTGTQPYEQYF.

V and J are TRBV3-1 and TRBJ1-1; maybe TRBD1 (5 bases). The CDR3 has 14 amino acids. V was trimmed by 6 bases and J by 1 base, leaving 12 bases between them. Germline V gives CDR1 LGHDT, CDR2 YNNKEL (reference sequence). This CDR3 is CASRRGEGNTEAFF. DNA for the CDR3: TGTGCCAGCAGGCGAGGGGAGGGGAACACTGAAGCTTTCTTT.

This clonotype was picked up a small number of times. CDR3 residues: CASSRRRGEQFF. CDR3 DNA: TGTGCCAGCAGTCGAAGGCGTGGGGAGCAGTTCTTC. V usage is TRBV28 and J usage is TRBJ2-1, with D unresolved. In germline, CDR1 is MDHEN, CDR2 SYDVKM. The CDR3 totals 12 residues. V gave up 5 bases and J gave up 10 bases, with 12 bases separating them.

A note on this clonotype: A read error may explain this, as a much larger clone is one base away. The chain is built from TRBV12-3 or TRBV12-4 and TRBJ2-4, with D perhaps matching TRBD1 (5 bases). The CDR3 has 14 amino acids. CDR3: CTSSPTVAKNIQYF. The CDR3 nucleotides read TGTACCAGCAGCCCGACAGTAGCCAAAAACATTCAGTACTTC.

This clonotype has just a few counts. CDR3 region: CASSKLGGVGTYNEQFF. In DNA, the CDR3 is TGTGCCAGCAGCAAACTCGGGGGCGTGGGAACCTACAATGAGCAGTTCTTC. This sequence joins TRBV21-1 and TRBJ2-1; TRBD1, the D gene given by the table, was not confirmed from the DNA. TRBV21-1 constitutes a pseudogene. The CDR3 covers 17 residues.

There are a few counts of this clonotype. The V gene is TRBV12-3 or TRBV12-4, the J gene TRBJ1-1, with D unresolved. The CDR3 extends over 13 amino acids. V gave up 7 bases and J gave up 0 bases, with 9 bases separating them. The DNA for the CDR3 is TGTGCCAGCACCTTGGACGTGAACACTGAAGCTTTCTTT. It is translated as CASTLDVNTEAFF.

This clonotype came up a few times. The chain has TRBV5-4 and TRBJ2-3; D may be TRBD2 (6 bases). The germline V gene encodes CDR1 SGHNT and CDR2 YYREEE (reference sequence). With 4 bases removed from V and 4 bases from J, the gap between germline ends came to 13 bases. The CDR3 extends over 14 amino acids. The CDR3 coding sequence is TGTGCCAGCAGCCCTCCGAGCGGGCCAGATACGCAGTATTTT. Translating it yields CASSPPSGPDTQYF.

This clonotype has ten or more counts. V is TRBV3-1 and J is TRBJ2-3; D unresolved. The CDR3 is 12 amino acids. Trimming stripped 3 bases from V and 5 bases from J, with 6 bases between. CDR1 LGHDT and CDR2 YNNKEL come from the germline V gene (reference sequence). The chain's CDR3 is CASSQTLDTQYF. CDR3 nucleotides: TGTGCCAGCAGCCAGACGCTAGATACGCAGTATTTT.

This rearrangement joins TRBV5-5 to TRBJ2-3, with 8 bases lining up with TRBD2. Germline V gene lookup returns CDR1 SGHKS and CDR2 YYEKEE (reference sequence). V gave up 2 bases and J gave up 4 bases; unmatched junction bases: 12. The CDR3 is 17 amino acids. The CDR3 DNA follows: TGTGCCAGCAGCTTTGAGGCCCCTAGCGGGCCGGCAGATACGCAGTATTTT. Amino acids: CASSFEAPSGPADTQYF.

The V and J genes are TRBV12-3 or TRBV12-4 and TRBJ2-5, with D possibly being TRBD1 (5 bases). This CDR3 has 14 residues. The V gene lost 2 bases and the J gene lost 5 bases, with 12 bases spanning the gap. In nucleotides, the CDR3 is TGTGCCAGCAGTTTAATTGGGGCTCGGGAGACCCAGTACTTC. Its translation is CASSLIGARETQYF.

This clonotype appeared a few times. The V gene is TRBV7-9, the J gene TRBJ2-7; possibly TRBD1 for D (7 bases). The CDR3 has 15 residues. V lost 5 bases, J lost 2 bases, and 16 bases lay in between. CDR1 is SEHNR, CDR2 FQNEAQ, per germline (reference sequence). The CDR3 sequence is CASSTQGTSTYEQYF. Here the CDR3 DNA reads TGTGCCAGCAGCACACAGGGGACTTCAACCTACGAGCAGTACTTC.

This clonotype has ten or more counts. This chain joins TRBV29-1 and TRBJ2-1; 8 bases line up with TRBD1. V trimming: 8 bases; J trimming: 0 bases; junction bases outside the gene matches: 6. The length of the CDR3 is 14 residues. Germline lookup yields CDR1 SQVTM and CDR2 ANQGSEA. The CDR3 DNA is TGCAGCATGACAACAGGGGGCTCCTACAATGAGCAGTTCTTC. Translating it yields CSMTTGGSYNEQFF.

The J gene is TRBJ2-2, the V gene TRBV28; D gene ambiguous. The CDR3 has 13 residues. V lost 7 bases and J lost 0, with 6 bases in between. Per germline, CDR1 MDHEN and CDR2 SYDVKM. The CDR3 DNA sequence: TGTGCCAGCAAGTCAACGAACACCGGGGAGCTGTTTTTT. Its protein product is CASKSTNTGELFF. Full variable domain (outside the CDR3, taken from reference TRBV28 and TRBJ2-2): DVKVTQSSRYLVKRTGEKVFLECVQDMDHENMFWYRQDPGLGLRLIYFSYDVKMKEKGDIPEGYSVSREKKERFSLILESASTNQTSMYLCASKSTNTGELFFGEGSRLTVL.

This clonotype was recorded a few times. V usage is TRBV28 and J usage is TRBJ1-2; TRBD1 matches at 7 bases. The CDR3 totals 16 residues. Trimming took 8 bases from V and 4 from J; bases not matched to a gene: 16. In germline, CDR1 is MDHEN, CDR2 SYDVKM. The CDR3 sequence: CASGSTGTLLAYGYTF. DNA of the CDR3: TGTGCCAGCGGATCGACAGGGACGCTCCTCGCCTATGGCTACACCTTC.

This rearrangement joins TRBV7-2 to TRBJ2-3; TRBD2 agrees at 13 bases. Per the germline V gene, CDR1 is SGHTA and CDR2 is FQGNSA. The V gene end was trimmed by 5 bases and the J gene end by 3 bases; junction bases not matched to a gene: 5. The CDR3 is made up of 16 amino acids. In DNA, the CDR3 is TGTGCCAGCAGCGTACTAGCGGGAGGGAGGACAGATACGCAGTATTTT. Residues: CASSVLAGGRTDTQYF. The variable domain in full, with the rest retrieved from reference TRBV7-2 and TRBJ2-3, is GAGVSQSPSNKVTEKGKDVELRCDPISGHTALYWYRQSLGQGLEFLIYFQGNSAPDKSGLPSDRFSAERTGGSVSTLTIQRTQQEDSAVYLCASSVLAGGRTDTQYFGPGTRLTVL.

This clonotype was recorded a few times. The V gene is TRBV4-1, the J gene TRBJ1-5; TRBD1 aligns across 8 bases. The CDR3 is made up of 18 amino acids. Looked up from germline, CDR1 is MGHRA and CDR2 is YSYEKL. V lost 2 bases and J lost 0; bases outside the gene matches: 9. The CDR3 bases are TGCGCCAGCAGCCAATCTCCCGGGACAGGCTATAGCAATCAGCCCCAGCATTTT. Protein product: CASSQSPGTGYSNQPQHF.